These 27 T cell receptor beta chains were sequenced from one sample in a study of radiation and T cells in renal cell carcinoma. Assay: immunoSEQ multiplex PCR; the TCRdb copy retains only in-frame clones and omits some. The table lists 150,000 to 200,000 clones, around 90% of them singletons. Sample time point: blood 4 weeks post-SBRT, at nephrectomy. Sample treatment: 15 Gy SBRT to primary tumor, nephrectomy 4 weeks later. The specimen was blood, collected from a patient whose treatment included radiotherapy and nephrectomy. The receptor set was obtained from a woman between 50 and 59 years old with renal cell carcinoma.

This chain connects TRBV19 to TRBJ1-2, with 9 bases matching TRBD1. V shed 4 bases, J shed 4 bases, and the junction held 7 bases outside the gene matches. There are 15 residues in the CDR3. The germline V gene has CDR1 LNHDA and CDR2 SQIVND (reference sequence). CDR3 sequence reads: CASSREDRGAYGYTF. CDR3 nucleotides: TGTGCCAGTAGTAGAGAGGACAGGGGCGCCTATGGCTACACCTTC.

This sequence joins TRBV7-2 and TRBJ2-3, with a tentative D call TRBD2 (6 bases). The CDR3 spans 13 residues. In germline, CDR1 is SGHTA, CDR2 FQGNSA. Trimming took off 3 bases at V and 11 bases at J, with 15 bases between the two ends. CDR3 region: CASSLELGRGQYF. The CDR3 nucleotides are TGTGCCAGCAGCTTGGAGTTGGGGCGGGGGCAGTATTTT.

This sequence joins TRBV6-5 and TRBJ2-4; D remains ambiguous. Germline assignment: CDR1 MNHEY and CDR2 SVGAGI. The CDR3 runs 12 residues. The germline V and J ends were trimmed by 10 bases and 7 bases, with 14 bases remaining between them. The chain's CDR3 is CATGPKWNIQYF. CDR3 bases: TGTGCCACCGGTCCAAAGTGGAACATTCAGTACTTC.

This rearrangement joins TRBV15 to TRBJ1-1; 7 bases agree with TRBD1. Germline CDR1 is LNHNV and CDR2 is YYDKDF (reference sequence). Trimming took 3 bases from V and 4 from J; bases not matched to a gene: 8. CDR3 length: 15 amino acids. CDR3: CATSSYDRVGTEAFF. CDR3 DNA: TGTGCCACCAGCAGCTACGACAGGGTCGGCACTGAAGCTTTCTTT.

V usage is TRBV29-1 and J usage is TRBJ1-4; TRBD1 matches at 8 bases. Germline CDR1 SQVTM, CDR2 ANQGSEA. The CDR3 runs to 14 residues. Trimming at V came to 4 bases and at J to 7 bases, leaving 8 bases not matched to a gene. The CDR3 DNA sequence: TGCAGCGTTGGGACAGGGTTGACGCGTGAAAAACTGTTTTTT. It encodes CSVGTGLTREKLFF. The full variable domain, in which reference TRBV29-1 and TRBJ1-4 provide the parts outside the CDR3, is SAVISQKPSRDICQRGTSLTIQCQVDSQVTMMFWYRQQPGQSLTLIATANQGSEATYESGFVIDKFPISRPNLTFSTLTVSNMSPEDSSIYLCSVGTGLTREKLFFGSGTQLSVL.

The chain is built from TRBV7-9 and TRBJ1-1; a weak D match, TRBD1 (5 bases). V lost 10 bases, J lost 2 bases, and 14 bases lay in between. From germline, CDR1 is SEHNR and CDR2 FQNEAQ (reference sequence). CDR3 length equals 13 residues. The CDR3 sequence is CAKKQGANTEAFF. The DNA of the CDR3 is TGTGCCAAAAAACAAGGGGCCAACACTGAAGCTTTCTTT.

Details on this clone: The same CDR3 arises from other DNA sequences in this sample as well. V is TRBV29-1 and J is TRBJ2-2, with D uncertain. The CDR3 covers 12 residues. Between the trimmed V and J ends, which lost 4 bases and 2 bases, there was a span of 5 bases. In germline, CDR1 is SQVTM, CDR2 ANQGSEA. CDR3 DNA sequence: TGCAGCGTTGTTCTCAACACCGGGGAGCTGTTTTTT. Translating gives CSVVLNTGELFF.

The V gene is TRBV19, the J gene TRBJ1-6; D is undetermined. V shed 3 bases and J shed 9 bases, with 18 bases lying between them. This CDR3 contains 16 residues. Looked up from germline, CDR1 is LNHDA and CDR2 is SQIVND (reference sequence). The CDR3 nucleotides are TGTGCCAGTAGTATCCGAGGGTCGGACGGTGGTTCACCCCTCCACTTT. Its protein is CASSIRGSDGGSPLHF.

This chain links TRBV19 with TRBJ1-2; 9 nucleotides line up with TRBD1. The CDR3 runs 15 residues. Germline loops: CDR1 LNHDA, CDR2 SQIVND (reference sequence). J was trimmed by 2 bases and V by 4 bases; bases with no gene match: 5. Here the CDR3 reads CASSRRTGENYGYTF. DNA for the CDR3: TGTGCCAGTAGTAGAAGGACAGGGGAAAACTATGGCTACACCTTC.

The CDR3 sequence: CASSGGPSGKTGELFF. The DNA for the CDR3 is TGTGCCAGCAGTGGGGGACCTTCGGGAAAGACCGGGGAGCTGTTTTTT. The chain uses TRBV2 and TRBJ2-2, with D perhaps given as TRBD1 or TRBD2 (5 bases each). CDR3 length: 16 amino acids. From germline, CDR1 is SNHLY and CDR2 FYNNEI. V lost 4 bases and J lost 5, with 17 bases in between.

The chain is built from TRBV5-1 and TRBJ1-1, with no clear D. Between the trimmed V and J ends, which lost 2 bases and 0 bases, there was a span of 11 bases. The CDR3 is 15 amino acids. CDR1 SGHRS and CDR2 YFSETQ come from the germline V gene. The CDR3 loop is CASSFEGRMNTEAFF. CDR3 in DNA: TGCGCCAGCAGCTTTGAGGGCCGGATGAACACTGAAGCTTTCTTT.

The gene calls are TRBV5-5 and TRBJ1-2; 7 bases align to TRBD1. J lost 0 bases, V lost 5 bases, and 4 bases had no gene match. CDR1 and CDR2 from the germline V gene are SGHKS and YYEKEE (reference sequence). This CDR3 has 14 residues. This chain's CDR3 is CASRLGTANYGYTF. Here the CDR3 DNA reads TGTGCCAGCAGGTTAGGGACAGCTAACTATGGCTACACCTTC.

The rearrangement joins TRBV30 to TRBJ1-1, with a possible D match to TRBD1 (6 bases). The CDR3 runs 15 residues. V was clipped by 2 bases and J by 5 bases, with 18 bases between them. CDR1 is GTSNPN, CDR2 SVGIG, per germline (reference sequence). CDR3 residues: CAWSRGGYLDTEAFF. CDR3 in DNA: TGTGCCTGGAGTAGGGGGGGCTATTTGGATACTGAAGCTTTCTTT.

This clone has only one observation. The rearrangement joins TRBV30 to TRBJ2-1, with D unclear. Germline V gene sequence: CDR1 GTSNPN, CDR2 SVGIG (reference sequence). This CDR3 region has 14 residues. V lost 1 base and J lost 4, with 11 bases in between. The CDR3 nucleotides read TGTGCCTGGAGTGGCCTAGTAGGTTACAATGAGCAGTTCTTC. Its protein is CAWSGLVGYNEQFF.

The rearrangement links TRBV7-2 to TRBJ2-7; D uncertain. Germline lookup yields CDR1 SGHTA and CDR2 FQGNSA. Trimming removed 2 bases at V and 3 bases at J, with 8 bases between. The CDR3 runs to 13 residues. The CDR3 sequence: CASSLYKGYEQYF. CDR3 nucleotide sequence: TGTGCCAGCAGCTTATATAAGGGCTACGAGCAGTACTTC. Supplemented by reference TRBV7-2 and TRBJ2-7, the full variable domain reads GAGVSQSPSNKVTEKGKDVELRCDPISGHTALYWYRQSLGQGLEFLIYFQGNSAPDKSGLPSDRFSAERTGGSVSTLTIQRTQQEDSAVYLCASSLYKGYEQYFGPGTRLTVT.

The chain carries TRBV5-1 and TRBJ1-3, with TRBD1 identical over 7 bases. The CDR3 runs 16 residues. The J segment lost 2 bases and the V segment lost 4 bases, leaving 9 bases of the junction unmatched. Germline V gene sequence: CDR1 SGHRS, CDR2 YFSETQ. CDR3 sequence: CASSNRQGSTGNTIYF. DNA of the CDR3: TGCGCCAGCAGCAACCGACAGGGTTCAACTGGAAACACCATATATTTT.

The V and J genes are TRBV7-9 and TRBJ2-2, with 10 bases that match TRBD1. The V and J ends lost 5 bases and 6 bases, in that order; junction bases with no gene match: 12. The CDR3 sequence is 17 residues long. Germline CDR1 is SEHNR and CDR2 is FQNEAQ (reference sequence). The CDR3 is CASSRSLGQGLAGELFF. The CDR3 bases are TGTGCCAGCAGCAGAAGTCTGGGACAGGGGTTAGCCGGGGAGCTGTTTTTT.

CDR3 bases: TGTGCCAGCAGCAGGGACCCTTCTGGATCTGGCTACACCTTC. Protein sequence: CASSRDPSGSGYTF. The V call is TRBV7-3, the J call TRBJ1-2; D is possibly TRBD1 (5 bases). The ends were cut back, 5 bases at V and 7 bases at J, with 17 bases in the middle. CDR1 is SGHTA, CDR2 FQGTGA, per germline. The CDR3 is 14 residues long. Variable domain in full (rest from reference TRBV7-3 and TRBJ1-2): GAGVSQTPSNKVTEKGKYVELRCDPISGHTALYWYRQSLGQGPEFLIYFQGTGAADDSGLPNDRFFAVRPEGSVSTLKIQRTERGDSAVYLCASSRDPSGSGYTFGSGTRLTVV.

This clone was detected only a few times. This chain's CDR3 is CASSLTGGASSEQFF. CDR3 DNA: TGTGCCAGCAGCTTAACAGGGGGCGCATCTTCTGAGCAGTTCTTC. The chain combines TRBV7-3 with TRBJ2-1, with 7 bases that match TRBD1. The V gene's germline CDR1 is SGHTA and CDR2 FQGTGA. Trimming cost V 0 bases and J 9 bases; bases outside gene matches: 8. The CDR3 is made up of 15 amino acids. The variable domain in full, with the rest retrieved from reference TRBV7-3 and TRBJ2-1, is GAGVSQTPSNKVTEKGKYVELRCDPISGHTALYWYRQSLGQGPEFLIYFQGTGAADDSGLPNDRFFAVRPEGSVSTLKIQRTERGDSAVYLCASSLTGGASSEQFFGPGTRLTVL.

The chain recombines TRBV6-1 with TRBJ1-5; possible D gene TRBD1, 6 bases. Germline V gene sequence: CDR1 MNHNS, CDR2 SASEGT. Trimming left V 7 bases short and J 0 bases short, with 13 bases between. This CDR3 contains 15 residues. The CDR3 sequence: CASMKGGNSNQPQHF. The CDR3 DNA follows: TGTGCCAGCATGAAAGGGGGGAATAGCAATCAGCCCCAGCATTTT.

The chain's CDR3 is CASSVVPGQNTEAFF. DNA of the CDR3: TGCGCCAGCAGCGTAGTACCGGGACAGAACACTGAAGCTTTCTTT. The chain recombines TRBV5-1 with TRBJ1-1, with D tentatively TRBD1 (6 bases). Germline-derived CDR1 and CDR2 are SGHRS and YFSETQ. This CDR3 is built from 15 residues. Trimming stripped 4 bases from V and 1 base from J, with 14 bases between.

The gene calls are TRBV30 and TRBJ1-3; D call uncertain. The ends were cut back, 0 bases at V and 0 bases at J, with 18 bases in the middle. The CDR3 sequence is 18 residues long. Germline lookup yields CDR1 GTSNPN and CDR2 SVGIG (reference sequence). The CDR3 coding sequence is TGTGCCTGGAGTGTGCGTCGGGGTACTACACTCTCTGGAAACACCATATATTTT. Protein sequence: CAWSVRRGTTLSGNTIYF.

The V call is TRBV2, the J call TRBJ2-6; the D is unclear. The germline V and J ends were trimmed by 3 bases and 1 base, with 7 bases remaining between them. CDR1 SNHLY and CDR2 FYNNEI come from the germline V gene. The CDR3 covers 15 residues. CDR3 sequence (DNA): TGTGCCAGCAGTGATAGCTTATCTGGGGCCAACGTCCTGACTTTC. It codes for CASSDSLSGANVLTF.

The chain is built from TRBV19 and TRBJ2-1; tentatively, D is TRBD2 (5 bases). Per germline, CDR1 LNHDA and CDR2 SQIVND (reference sequence). Trimming shortened V by 6 bases and J by 4 bases, and 7 bases separated the two germline ends. This CDR3 has 12 residues. The CDR3 nucleotides read TGTGCCAGTAGACGGGGTTACAATGAGCAGTTCTTC. Its protein is CASRRGYNEQFF.

This chain uses TRBV5-1 with TRBJ2-3; D remains unclear. The ends were cut back, 2 bases at V and 6 bases at J, with 10 bases in the middle. CDR3 size: 13 residues. The germline V gene has CDR1 SGHRS and CDR2 YFSETQ. The CDR3 DNA reads TGCGCCAGCAGCTTCGGGCCAGTCGATACGCAGTATTTT. It translates to CASSFGPVDTQYF.

The gene calls are TRBV5-1 and TRBJ2-7; 7 bases map to TRBD2. CDR1 and CDR2 (germline): SGHRS, YFSETQ. The CDR3 covers 15 residues. V was pared by 0 bases and J by 5 bases, with 8 bases of the junction left unmatched. The CDR3 DNA follows: TGCGCCAGCAGCTTGGAGGGGAGCGGGGTCCACGAGCAGTACTTC. It is translated as CASSLEGSGVHEQYF.

V gene TRBV2 combines with J gene TRBJ1-4, with D possibly matching TRBD1 (5 bases). Trimming took off 10 bases at V and 1 base at J, with 10 bases between the two ends. The germline V gene has CDR1 SNHLY and CDR2 FYNNEI. CDR3 length: 13 residues. The CDR3 protein is CATRDGTNEKLFF. For the CDR3, the DNA is TGTGCCACCCGGGACGGAACTAATGAAAAACTGTTTTTT.